The source of this T cell receptor (beta chain) is a study of T cells in Graves' hyperthyroidism and ophthalmopathy. Between the trimmed V and J ends, which lost 3 bases and 5 bases, there was a span of 10 bases. The CDR3 has 13 amino acids. Researchers amplified the TCR beta CDR3 regions from RNA transcripts. During a first-round RT-PCR of the TCR CDR3, the HTBI primer set was used. TCRdb reprocessed the multiplex PCR reads with MiXCR, giving one entry per CDR3 protein. The table lists some 500,000 distinct CDR3 sequences, roughly 24% of them singletons. The origin of this receptor is a woman aged 25 to 39 with Graves' ophthalmopathy. The specimen was blood. The chain links TRBV12-3 or TRBV12-4 to TRBJ1-2, with a possible D match to TRBD1 (5 bases). The CDR3: CASSFSGSYGYTF. CDR3 sequence (DNA): TGTGCCAGCAGTTTCTCAGGGAGTTATGGCTACACCTTC.